This T cell receptor (beta chain) was retrieved from a study of response to subunit inactivated influenza vaccine. The CDR3 length is 14 residues. Germline CDR1 LGHDT, CDR2 YNNKEL (reference sequence). Study-level findings and limits: The authors put forward the suggestion that each seasonal influenza vaccination may bring in only a limited number of new T cells.

TCRdb ran MiXCR on the RT-PCR reads and lists one entry per CDR3 protein. The top ten clones hold roughly an eighth of a sample with 150,000 to 200,000 distinct CDR3 sequences, approximately 11% of them seen once. This clonotype was detected a few times. The target antigen is unknown. One end of the junction does not line up with germline, which may come from a read error. The sample was non-naive T cells sorted from PBMCs, taken roughly 48 days after vaccination. The chain links TRBV3-1 to TRBJ2-5; 9 bases are a match to TRBD1. The TCR originated in a man in his fifties who received an inactivated influenza vaccine. The CDR3 region is CASSQDGTGETQYF. CDR3 coding DNA: TGTGCCAGCAGTCAAGATGGGACAGGGGAGACCCAGTACTTC.